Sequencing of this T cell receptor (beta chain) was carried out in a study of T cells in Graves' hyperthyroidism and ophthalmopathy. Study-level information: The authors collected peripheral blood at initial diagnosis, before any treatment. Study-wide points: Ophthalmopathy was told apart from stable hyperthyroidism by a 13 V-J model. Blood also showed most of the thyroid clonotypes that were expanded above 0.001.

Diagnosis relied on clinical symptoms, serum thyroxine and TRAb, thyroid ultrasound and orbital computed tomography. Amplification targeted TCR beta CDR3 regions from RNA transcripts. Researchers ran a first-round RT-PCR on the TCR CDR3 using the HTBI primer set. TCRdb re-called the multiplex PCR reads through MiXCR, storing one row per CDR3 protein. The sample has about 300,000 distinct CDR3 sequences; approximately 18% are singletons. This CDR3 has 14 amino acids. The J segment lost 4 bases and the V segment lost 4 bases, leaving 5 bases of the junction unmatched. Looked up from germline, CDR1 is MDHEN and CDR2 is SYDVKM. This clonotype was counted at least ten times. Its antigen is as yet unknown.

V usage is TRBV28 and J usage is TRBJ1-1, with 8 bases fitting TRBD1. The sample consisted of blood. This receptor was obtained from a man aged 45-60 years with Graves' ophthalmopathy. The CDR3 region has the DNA TGTGCCAGCAGTTCCAGGGGGCGTCTCACTGAAGCTTTCTTT. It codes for CASSSRGRLTEAFF.